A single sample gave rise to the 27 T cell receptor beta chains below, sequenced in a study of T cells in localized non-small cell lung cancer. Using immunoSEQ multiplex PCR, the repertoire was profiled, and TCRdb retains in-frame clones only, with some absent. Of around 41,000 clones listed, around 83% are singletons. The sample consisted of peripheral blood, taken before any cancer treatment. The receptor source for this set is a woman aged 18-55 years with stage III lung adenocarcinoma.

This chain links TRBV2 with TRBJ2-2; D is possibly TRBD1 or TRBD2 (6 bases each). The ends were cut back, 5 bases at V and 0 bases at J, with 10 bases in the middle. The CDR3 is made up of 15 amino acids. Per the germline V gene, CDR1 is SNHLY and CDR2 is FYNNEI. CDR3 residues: CASSKGGPNTGELFF. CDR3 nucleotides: TGTGCCAGCAGTAAGGGGGGTCCGAACACCGGGGAGCTGTTTTTT.

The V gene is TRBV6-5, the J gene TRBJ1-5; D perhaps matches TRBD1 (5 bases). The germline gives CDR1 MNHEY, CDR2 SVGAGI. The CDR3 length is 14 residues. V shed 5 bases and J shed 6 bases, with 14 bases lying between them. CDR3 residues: CASSTGAGGQPQHF. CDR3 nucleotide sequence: TGTGCCAGCAGTACCGGGGCGGGGGGTCAGCCCCAGCATTTT.

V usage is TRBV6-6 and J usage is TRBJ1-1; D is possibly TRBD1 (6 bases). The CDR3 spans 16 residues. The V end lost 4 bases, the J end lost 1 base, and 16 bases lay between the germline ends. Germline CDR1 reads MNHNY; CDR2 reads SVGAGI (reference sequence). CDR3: CASSSKGGQTNTEAFF. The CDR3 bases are TGTGCCAGCAGTTCCAAGGGGGGCCAGACGAACACTGAAGCTTTCTTT.

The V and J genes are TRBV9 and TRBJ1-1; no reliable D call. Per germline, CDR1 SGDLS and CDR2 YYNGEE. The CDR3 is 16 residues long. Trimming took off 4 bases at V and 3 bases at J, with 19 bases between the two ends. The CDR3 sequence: CASSPRLSVEDTEAFF. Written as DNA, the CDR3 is TGTGCCAGCAGCCCCCGGCTGTCGGTCGAGGACACTGAAGCTTTCTTT.

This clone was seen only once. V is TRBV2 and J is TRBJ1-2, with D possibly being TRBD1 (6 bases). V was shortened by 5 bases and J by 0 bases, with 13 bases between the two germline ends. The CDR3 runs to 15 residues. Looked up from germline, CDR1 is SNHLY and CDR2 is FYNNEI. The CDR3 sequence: CASSLWDTTNYGYTF. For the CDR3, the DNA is TGTGCCAGCAGTCTTTGGGACACTACTAACTATGGCTACACCTTC.

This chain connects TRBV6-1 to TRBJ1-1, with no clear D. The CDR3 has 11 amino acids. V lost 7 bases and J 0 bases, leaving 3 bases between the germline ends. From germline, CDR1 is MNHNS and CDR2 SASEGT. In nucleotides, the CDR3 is TGTGCCAGCAAAATGAACACTGAAGCTTTCTTT. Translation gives CASKMNTEAFF.

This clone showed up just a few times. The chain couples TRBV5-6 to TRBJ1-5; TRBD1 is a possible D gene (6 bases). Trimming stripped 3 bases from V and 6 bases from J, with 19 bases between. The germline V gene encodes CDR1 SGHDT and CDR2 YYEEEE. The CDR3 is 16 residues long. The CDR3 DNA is TGTGCCAGCAGCTCAAGTCTAACAGGGTTTAGTCAGCCCCAGCATTTT. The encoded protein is CASSSSLTGFSQPQHF.

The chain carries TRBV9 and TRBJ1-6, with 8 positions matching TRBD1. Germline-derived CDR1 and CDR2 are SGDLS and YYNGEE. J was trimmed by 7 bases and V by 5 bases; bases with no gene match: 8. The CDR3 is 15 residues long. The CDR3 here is CASRPTGDRNSPLHF. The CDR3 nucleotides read TGTGCCAGCAGGCCCACCGGGGACAGGAATTCACCCCTCCACTTT.

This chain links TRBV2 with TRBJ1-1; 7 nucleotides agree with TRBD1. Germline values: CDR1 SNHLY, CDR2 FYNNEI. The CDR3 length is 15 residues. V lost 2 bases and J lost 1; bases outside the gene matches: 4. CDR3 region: CASSELRQGNTEAFF. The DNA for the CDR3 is TGTGCCAGCAGTGAACTGAGACAGGGGAACACTGAAGCTTTCTTT. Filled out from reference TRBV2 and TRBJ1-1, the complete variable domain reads EPEVTQTPSHQVTQMGQEVILRCVPISNHLYFYWYRQILGQKVEFLVSFYNNEISEKSEIFDDQFSVERPDGSNFTLKIRSTKLEDSAMYFCASSELRQGNTEAFFGQGTRLTVV.

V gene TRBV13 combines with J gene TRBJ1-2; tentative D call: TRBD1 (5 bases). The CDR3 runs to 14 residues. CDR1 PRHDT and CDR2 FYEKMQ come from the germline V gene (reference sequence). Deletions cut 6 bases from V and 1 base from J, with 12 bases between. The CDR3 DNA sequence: TGTGCCAGCAGTCTCCAGGGAGATAACTATGGCTACACCTTC. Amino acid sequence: CASSLQGDNYGYTF.

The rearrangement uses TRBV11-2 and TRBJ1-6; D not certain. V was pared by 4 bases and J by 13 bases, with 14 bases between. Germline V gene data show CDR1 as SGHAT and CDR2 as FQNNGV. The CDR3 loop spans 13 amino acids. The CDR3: CASSSLGTLPLHF. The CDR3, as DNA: TGTGCCAGCAGCTCCTTGGGAACTTTGCCCCTCCACTTT.

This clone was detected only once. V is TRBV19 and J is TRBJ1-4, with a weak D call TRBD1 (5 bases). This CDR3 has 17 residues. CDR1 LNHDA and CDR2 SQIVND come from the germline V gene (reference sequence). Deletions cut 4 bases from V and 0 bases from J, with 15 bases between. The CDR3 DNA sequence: TGTGCCAGTAGTAGGGGCCCCGGCCTATCAACTAATGAAAAACTGTTTTTT. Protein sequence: CASSRGPGLSTNEKLFF.

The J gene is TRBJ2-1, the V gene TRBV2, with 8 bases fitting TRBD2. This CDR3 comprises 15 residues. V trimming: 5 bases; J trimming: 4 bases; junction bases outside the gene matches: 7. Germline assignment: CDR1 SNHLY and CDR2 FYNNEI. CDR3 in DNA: TGTGCCAGCAGTCCACTCCGGGGGGGGTACAATGAGCAGTTCTTC. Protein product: CASSPLRGGYNEQFF. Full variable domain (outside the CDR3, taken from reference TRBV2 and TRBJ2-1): EPEVTQTPSHQVTQMGQEVILRCVPISNHLYFYWYRQILGQKVEFLVSFYNNEISEKSEIFDDQFSVERPDGSNFTLKIRSTKLEDSAMYFCASSPLRGGYNEQFFGPGTRLTVL.

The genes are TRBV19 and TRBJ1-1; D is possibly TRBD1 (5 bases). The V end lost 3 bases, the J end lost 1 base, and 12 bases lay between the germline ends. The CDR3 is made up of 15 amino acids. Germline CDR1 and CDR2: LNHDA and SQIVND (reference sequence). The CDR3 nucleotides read TGTGCCAGTAGTATGCAGGGAGGGACGAACACTGAAGCTTTCTTT. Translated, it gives CASSMQGGTNTEAFF.

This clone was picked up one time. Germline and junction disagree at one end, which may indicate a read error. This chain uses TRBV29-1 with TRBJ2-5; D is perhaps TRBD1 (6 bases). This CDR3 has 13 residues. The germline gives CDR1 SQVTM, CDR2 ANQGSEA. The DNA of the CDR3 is TGCGGCGTTTACGGGGACAACCAAGTGACCCAGTACTTC. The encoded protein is CGVYGDNQVTQYF.

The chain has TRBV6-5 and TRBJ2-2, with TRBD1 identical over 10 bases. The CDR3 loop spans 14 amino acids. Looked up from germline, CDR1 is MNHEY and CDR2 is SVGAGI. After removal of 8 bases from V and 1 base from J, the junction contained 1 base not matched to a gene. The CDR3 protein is CASRDRGNTGELFF. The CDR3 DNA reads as TGTGCCAGCCGGGACAGGGGGAACACCGGGGAGCTGTTTTTT.

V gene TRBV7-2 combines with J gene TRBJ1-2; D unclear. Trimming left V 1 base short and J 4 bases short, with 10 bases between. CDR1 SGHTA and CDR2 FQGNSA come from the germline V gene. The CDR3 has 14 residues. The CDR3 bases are TGTGCCAGCAGCTTAGAGTCCCAGCTCTATGGCTACACCTTC. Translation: CASSLESQLYGYTF.

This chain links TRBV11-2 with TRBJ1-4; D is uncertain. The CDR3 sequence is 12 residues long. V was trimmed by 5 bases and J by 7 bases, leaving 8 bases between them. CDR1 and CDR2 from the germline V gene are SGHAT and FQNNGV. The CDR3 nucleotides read TGTGCCAGCAGCCTGATCCCTGAAAAACTGTTTTTT. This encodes CASSLIPEKLFF.

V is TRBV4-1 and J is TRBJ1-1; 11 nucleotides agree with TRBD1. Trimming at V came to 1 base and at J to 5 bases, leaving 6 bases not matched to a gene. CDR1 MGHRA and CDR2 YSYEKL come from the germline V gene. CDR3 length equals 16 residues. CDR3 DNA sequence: TGCGCCAGCAGCCAAGGGGGACAGGGGGGATGGACTGAAGCTTTCTTT. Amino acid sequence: CASSQGGQGGWTEAFF.

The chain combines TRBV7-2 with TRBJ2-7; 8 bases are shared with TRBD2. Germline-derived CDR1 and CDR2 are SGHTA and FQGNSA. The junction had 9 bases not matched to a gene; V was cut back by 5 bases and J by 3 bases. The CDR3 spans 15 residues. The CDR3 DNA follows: TGTGCCAGCAGCCACAACGGGGGGGGCTTCTACGAGCAGTACTTC. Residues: CASSHNGGGFYEQYF.

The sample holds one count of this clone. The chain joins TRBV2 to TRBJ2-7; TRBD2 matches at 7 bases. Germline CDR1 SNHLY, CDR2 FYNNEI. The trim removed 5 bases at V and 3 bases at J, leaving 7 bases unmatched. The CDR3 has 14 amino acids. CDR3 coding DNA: TGTGCCAGCAGTACATACGGGGAGGGCTACGAGCAGTACTTC. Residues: CASSTYGEGYEQYF.

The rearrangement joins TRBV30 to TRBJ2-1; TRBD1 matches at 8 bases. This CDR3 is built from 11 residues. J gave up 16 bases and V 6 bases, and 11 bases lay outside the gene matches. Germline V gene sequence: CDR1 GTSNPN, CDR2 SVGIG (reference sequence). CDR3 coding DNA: TGTGCCTGCCACGGACAGGGCCACGTCTTCTTC. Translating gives CACHGQGHVFF. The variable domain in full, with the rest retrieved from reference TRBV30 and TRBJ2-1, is SQTIHQWPATLVQPVGSPLSLECTVEGTSNPNLYWYRQAAGRGLQLLFYSVGIGQISSEVPQNLSASRPQDRQFILSSKKLLLSDSGFYLCACHGQGHVFFGPGTRLTVL.

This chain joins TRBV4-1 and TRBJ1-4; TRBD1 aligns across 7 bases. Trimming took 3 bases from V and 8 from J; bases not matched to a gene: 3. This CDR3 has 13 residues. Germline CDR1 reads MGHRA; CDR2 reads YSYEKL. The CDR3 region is CASSHTQGEKLFF. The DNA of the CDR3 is TGCGCCAGCAGCCACACACAGGGGGAAAAACTGTTTTTT.

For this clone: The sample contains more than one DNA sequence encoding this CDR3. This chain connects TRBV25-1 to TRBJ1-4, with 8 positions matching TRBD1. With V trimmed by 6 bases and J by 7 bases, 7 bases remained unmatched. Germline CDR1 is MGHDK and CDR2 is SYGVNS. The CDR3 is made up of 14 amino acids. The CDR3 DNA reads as TGTGCCAGCAGCCAGACAGGGGTTGGTGAAAAACTGTTTTTT. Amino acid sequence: CASSQTGVGEKLFF.

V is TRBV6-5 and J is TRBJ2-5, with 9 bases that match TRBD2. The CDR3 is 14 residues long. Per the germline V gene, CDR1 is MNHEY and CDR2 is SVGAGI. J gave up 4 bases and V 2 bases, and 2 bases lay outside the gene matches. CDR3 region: CASSYVAGVETQYF. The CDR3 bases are TGTGCCAGCAGTTACGTAGCGGGGGTAGAGACCCAGTACTTC.

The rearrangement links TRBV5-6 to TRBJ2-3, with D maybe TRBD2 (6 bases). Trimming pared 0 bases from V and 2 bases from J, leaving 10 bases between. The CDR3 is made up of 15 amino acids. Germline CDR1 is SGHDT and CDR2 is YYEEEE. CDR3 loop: CASSLAAGTTDTQYF. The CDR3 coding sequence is TGTGCCAGCAGCTTGGCTGCGGGGACCACAGATACGCAGTATTTT.

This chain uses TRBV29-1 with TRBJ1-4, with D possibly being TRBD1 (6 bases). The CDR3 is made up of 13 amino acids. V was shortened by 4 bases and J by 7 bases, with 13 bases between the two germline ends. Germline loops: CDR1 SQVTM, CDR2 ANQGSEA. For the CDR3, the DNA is TGCAGCGTTGCGGGGGGCGAGGGTGAAAAACTGTTTTTT. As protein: CSVAGGEGEKLFF. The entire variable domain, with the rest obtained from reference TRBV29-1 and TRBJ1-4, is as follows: SAVISQKPSRDICQRGTSLTIQCQVDSQVTMMFWYRQQPGQSLTLIATANQGSEATYESGFVIDKFPISRPNLTFSTLTVSNMSPEDSSIYLCSVAGGEGEKLFFGSGTQLSVL.